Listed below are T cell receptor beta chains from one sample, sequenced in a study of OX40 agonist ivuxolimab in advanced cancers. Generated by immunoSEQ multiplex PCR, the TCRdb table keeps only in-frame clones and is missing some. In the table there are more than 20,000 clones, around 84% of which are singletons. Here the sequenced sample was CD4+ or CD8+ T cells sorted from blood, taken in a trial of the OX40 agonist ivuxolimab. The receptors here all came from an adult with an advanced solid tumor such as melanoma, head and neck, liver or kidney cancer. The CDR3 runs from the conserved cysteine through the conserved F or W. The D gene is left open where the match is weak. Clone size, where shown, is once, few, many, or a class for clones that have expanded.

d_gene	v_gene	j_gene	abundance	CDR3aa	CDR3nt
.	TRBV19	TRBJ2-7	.	CASSIALLDNREQYF	TGTGCCAGTAGTATCGCCCTTTTAGACAACCGCGAGCAGTACTTC
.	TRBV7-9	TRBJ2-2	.	CAWDKNTGELFF	TGTGCCTGGGACAAGAACACCGGGGAGCTGTTTTTT
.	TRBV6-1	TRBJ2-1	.	CASSEESRAPYNEQFF	TGTGCCAGCAGTGAAGAAAGTAGGGCCCCATACAATGAGCAGTTCTTC
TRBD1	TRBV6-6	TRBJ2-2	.	CASRGQGAGYTGELFF	TGTGCCAGCAGAGGACAGGGGGCCGGGTACACCGGGGAGCTGTTTTTT
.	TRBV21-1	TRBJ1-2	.	CASSKLGRQDYGYTF	TGTGCCAGCAGCAAATTGGGCAGACAAGACTATGGCTACACCTTC
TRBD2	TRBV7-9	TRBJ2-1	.	CASSSGLAYEQFF	TGTGCCAGCAGCTCTGGACTAGCCTATGAGCAGTTCTTC
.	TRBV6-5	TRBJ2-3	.	CASSPAGTDTQYF	TGTGCCAGCAGTCCCGCAGGGACAGATACGCAGTATTTT
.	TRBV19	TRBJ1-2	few	CASSMLGTNYGYTF	TGTGCCAGTAGTATGCTGGGGACTAACTATGGCTACACCTTC
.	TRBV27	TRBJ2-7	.	CASSFWGNDEQYF	TGTGCCAGCAGTTTCTGGGGAAACGATGAGCAGTACTTC
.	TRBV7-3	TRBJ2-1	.	CASSLDGAGYYNEQFF	TGTGCCAGCAGCTTGGATGGGGCAGGTTATTACAATGAGCAGTTCTTC
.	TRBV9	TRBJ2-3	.	CASSVGKRGTDTQYF	TGTGCCAGCAGCGTAGGGAAGCGTGGGACAGATACGCAGTATTTT
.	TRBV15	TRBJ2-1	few	CATSRRRDRNEQFF	TGTGCCACCAGCAGAAGGCGGGATCGGAATGAGCAGTTCTTC
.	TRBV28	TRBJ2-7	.	CASSPPRGALYF	TGTGCCAGCAGTCCCCCTCGGGGGGCCCTGTACTTC
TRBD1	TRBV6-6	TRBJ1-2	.	CASSGTGGYGYTF	TGTGCCAGCAGTGGGACAGGGGGGTATGGCTACACCTTC
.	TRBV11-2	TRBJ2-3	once	CASSQEAPRTDTQYF	TGTGCCAGCAGCCAAGAAGCGCCACGCACAGATACGCAGTATTTT
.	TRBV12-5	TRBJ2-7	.	CASGFRADEQYF	TGTGCTAGTGGTTTCCGAGCGGACGAGCAGTACTTC
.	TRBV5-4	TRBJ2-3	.	CASSFFTDTQYF	TGTGCCAGCAGCTTTTTCACAGATACGCAGTATTTT
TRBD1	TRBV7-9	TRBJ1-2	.	CASSLWVGTGTNYGYTF	TGTGCCAGCAGCTTATGGGTAGGGACAGGGACCAACTATGGCTACACCTTC
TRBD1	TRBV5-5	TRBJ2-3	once	CASSNDRVSTDTQYF	TGTGCCAGCAGCAATGACAGGGTGAGCACAGATACGCAGTATTTT
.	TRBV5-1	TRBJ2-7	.	CASSLKGYEQYF	TGCGCCAGCAGCTTGAAAGGCTACGAGCAGTACTTC
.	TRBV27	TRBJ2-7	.	CASSSLGDYEQYF	TGTGCCAGCAGTTCCCTGGGGGATTACGAGCAGTACTTC
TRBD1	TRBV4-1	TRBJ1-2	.	CASSQDLGQGVEGYTF	TGCGCCAGCAGCCAAGATTTGGGACAGGGGGTGGAGGGCTACACCTTC
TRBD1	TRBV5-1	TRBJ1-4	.	CASSLWDSINEKLFF	TGCGCCAGCAGCCTTTGGGACAGTATTAATGAAAAACTGTTTTTT
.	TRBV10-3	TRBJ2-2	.	CATRGTKEGNTGELFF	TGTGCCACCCGGGGCACAAAGGAAGGGAACACCGGGGAGCTGTTTTTT
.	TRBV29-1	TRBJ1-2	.	CSVEGGMGYTF	TGCAGCGTTGAAGGGGGCATGGGCTACACCTTC
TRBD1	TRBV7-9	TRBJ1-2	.	CASSPGDSEDYGYTF	TGTGCCAGCAGCCCCGGGGACAGTGAAGACTATGGCTACACCTTC
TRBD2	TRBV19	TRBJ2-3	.	CASSIVGLAGGRDTQYF	TGTGCCAGTAGTATAGTGGGACTAGCGGGAGGACGAGATACGCAGTATTTT
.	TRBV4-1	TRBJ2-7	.	CASSPRVFYEQYF	TGCGCCAGCAGCCCTAGAGTGTTCTACGAGCAGTACTTC
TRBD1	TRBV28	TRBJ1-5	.	CASSPGQGEQPQHF	TGTGCCAGCAGCCCAGGACAGGGAGAACAGCCCCAGCATTTT
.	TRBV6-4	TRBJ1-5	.	CASSEGSNQPQHF	TGTGCCAGCAGTGAGGGTAGCAATCAGCCCCAGCATTTT
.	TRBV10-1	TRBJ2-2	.	CASSDEGEVGELFF	TGCGCCAGCAGTGATGAGGGCGAGGTCGGGGAGCTGTTTTTT
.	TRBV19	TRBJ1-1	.	CASSIVDEAFF	TGTGCCAGTAGTATAGTCGATGAAGCTTTCTTT
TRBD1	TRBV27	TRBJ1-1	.	CASRRQGGKAFF	TGTGCCAGCAGGCGACAGGGGGGGAAAGCTTTCTTT
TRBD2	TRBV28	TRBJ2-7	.	CASRERGSSYEQYF	TGTGCCAGCAGGGAGCGGGGAAGCTCCTACGAGCAGTACTTC
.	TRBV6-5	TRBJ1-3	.	CASESGASGNTIYF	TGTGCCAGCGAGTCAGGAGCCTCTGGAAACACCATATATTTT
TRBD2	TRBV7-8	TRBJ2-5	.	CASSLVNGGETQYF	TGTGCCAGCAGCTTAGTTAACGGGGGGGAGACCCAGTACTTC
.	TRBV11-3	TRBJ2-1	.	CASSLGGGTDYNEQFF	TGTGCCAGCAGCTTAGGGGGCGGGACAGATTACAATGAGCAGTTCTTC
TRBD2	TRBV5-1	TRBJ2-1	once	CASSLEGLAGSGHEQFF	TGCGCCAGCAGCTTGGAGGGACTAGCGGGATCGGGCCATGAGCAGTTCTTC
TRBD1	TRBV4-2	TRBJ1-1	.	CASSQAGGGSTEAFF	TGTGCCAGCAGCCAAGCAGGGGGAGGAAGCACTGAAGCTTTCTTT
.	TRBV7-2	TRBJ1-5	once	CASSPAWGHQPQHF	TGTGCCAGCAGCCCCGCGTGGGGGCATCAGCCCCAGCATTTT
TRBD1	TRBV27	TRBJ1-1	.	CASSLIAGGEAFF	TGTGCCAGCAGTTTAATAGCAGGGGGCGAAGCTTTCTTT